What follows are 7 T cell receptor beta chains derived from one specimen sequenced in a study of blood T cells in healthy people across ages (dated by TCRdb to about 2015). Libraries were built with 5' RACE. Sequencing used an Illumina HiSeq 2500. A second roughly 6 to 11 cycle PCR used a sample-barcoded 5' primer and a J-beta primer mix. Using fastp trimming at Q25 and MiXCR clonotype assembly, TCRdb reanalyzed the public sequencing data and kept in-frame beta chains. Each CDR3 protein appears once, grouped with its most common genes and DNA. The sample table records roughly 800,000 distinct CDR3 sequences; nearly 60% of these occur just once. Jointly, the top ten make up around 20% of the sample. Source material: blood. These receptors were taken from a man aged 25 to 40 in good health.

The J gene is TRBJ2-1, the V gene TRBV5-1; 8 nucleotides match TRBD1. Germline trimming cut 2 bases from V and 9 bases from J; bases unmatched to any gene: 7. The CDR3 contains 14 residues. Per germline, CDR1 SGHRS and CDR2 YFSETQ. CDR3 DNA: TGCGCCAGCAGCTTAGGGACAGGCCCCATTGAGCAGTTCTTC. This sequence encodes CASSLGTGPIEQFF. The full variable domain, in which reference TRBV5-1 and TRBJ2-1 provide the parts outside the CDR3, is KAGVTQTPRYLIKTRGQQVTLSCSPISGHRSVSWYQQTPGQGLQFLFEYFSETQRNKGNFPGRFSGRQFSNSRSEMNVSTLELGDSALYLCASSLGTGPIEQFFGPGTRLTVL.

This clonotype has just one count. This rearrangement joins TRBV7-9 to TRBJ2-5, with 7 positions matching TRBD2. This CDR3 is built from 16 residues. V trimming: 1 base; J trimming: 0 bases; junction bases outside the gene matches: 5. Germline CDR1 reads SEHNR; CDR2 reads FQNEAQ (reference sequence). For the CDR3, the DNA is TGTGCCAGCAGCTTAGGTCTAGCGGATTACCAAGAGACCCAGTACTTC. It yields the protein CASSLGLADYQETQYF.

The chain employs TRBV23-1 and TRBJ2-5; a weak D match, TRBD1 (6 bases). The last part of the DNA fits TRBJ2-7 better; the J call may be wrong. TRBV23-1 is recorded as an ORF, its role being uncertain. The CDR3 is 15 residues long. The CDR3 DNA sequence: TGCGCCAGCAGTCAATCTACCTTAGGGGGTTACGAGCAGTACTTC. Its protein product is CASSQSTLGGYEQYF.

The J gene is TRBJ2-1, the V gene TRBV28; D remains unclear. This CDR3 comprises 14 residues. Deletions cut 7 bases from V and 1 base from J, with 11 bases between. Germline CDR1 is MDHEN and CDR2 is SYDVKM. The CDR3 protein is CASTGGTSYNEQFF. For the CDR3, the DNA is TGTGCCAGCACTGGCGGTACATCCTACAATGAGCAGTTCTTC. The whole variable domain, filled in from reference TRBV28 and TRBJ2-1, reads DVKVTQSSRYLVKRTGEKVFLECVQDMDHENMFWYRQDPGLGLRLIYFSYDVKMKEKGDIPEGYSVSREKKERFSLILESASTNQTSMYLCASTGGTSYNEQFFGPGTRLTVL.

As regards this clonotype: Since no conserved phenylalanine or tryptophan closes the CDR3, a read error is the likely cause. The V call is TRBV12-3 or TRBV12-4, the J call TRBJ2-5, with 9 bases fitting TRBD2. The V segment lost 5 bases and the J segment 5 bases; nucleotides outside the gene matches: 6. The CDR3 has 14 amino acids. The CDR3 reads CASSGAGGGETQYL. CDR3 nucleotides: TGTGCCAGCAGTGGAGCGGGAGGAGGGGAGACCCAGTACTTA.

This chain uses TRBV7-2 with TRBJ1-1, with 8 bases aligning to TRBD1. Unmatched junction bases numbered 3, after V lost 5 bases and J lost 4 bases. Germline V gene sequence: CDR1 SGHTA, CDR2 FQGNSA. The CDR3 consists of 13 residues. CDR3 sequence reads: CASSTQGATEAFF. CDR3 DNA: TGTGCCAGCAGCACCCAGGGGGCCACTGAAGCTTTCTTT.

The rearrangement links TRBV20-1 to TRBJ1-1; 11 bases match TRBD1. J lost 2 bases, V lost 8 bases, and 7 bases had no gene match. CDR1 is DFQATT, CDR2 SNEGSKA, per germline (reference sequence). The CDR3 sequence is 14 residues long. CDR3 loop: CSPGQGASNTEAFF. The DNA for the CDR3 is TGCAGTCCCGGACAGGGGGCCTCAAACACTGAAGCTTTCTTT.